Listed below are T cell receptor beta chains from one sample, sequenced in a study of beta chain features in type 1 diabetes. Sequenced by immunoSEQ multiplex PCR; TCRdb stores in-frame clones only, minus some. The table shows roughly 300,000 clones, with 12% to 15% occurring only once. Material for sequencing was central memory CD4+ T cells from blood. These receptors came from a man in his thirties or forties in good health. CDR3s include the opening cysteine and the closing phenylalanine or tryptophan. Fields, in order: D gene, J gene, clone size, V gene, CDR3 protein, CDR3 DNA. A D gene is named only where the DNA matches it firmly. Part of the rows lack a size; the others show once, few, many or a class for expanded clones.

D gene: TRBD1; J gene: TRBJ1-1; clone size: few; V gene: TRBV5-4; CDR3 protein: CASSLSLGQGQAFF; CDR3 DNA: TGTGCCAGCAGCCTCAGCTTAGGACAGGGTCAAGCTTTCTTT
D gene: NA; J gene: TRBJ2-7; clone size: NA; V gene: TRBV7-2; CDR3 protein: CASSFETTFYEQYF; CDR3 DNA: TGTGCCAGCAGCTTTGAGACAACCTTCTACGAGCAGTACTTC
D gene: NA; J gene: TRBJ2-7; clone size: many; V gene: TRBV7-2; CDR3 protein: CASSPPGQPYEQYF; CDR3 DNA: TGTGCCAGCAGCCCCCCCGGACAGCCTTACGAGCAGTACTTC
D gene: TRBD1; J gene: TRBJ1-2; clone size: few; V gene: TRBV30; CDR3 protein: CAWRAGQRYGYTF; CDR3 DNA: TGTGCCTGGAGGGCGGGACAGCGCTATGGCTACACCTTC
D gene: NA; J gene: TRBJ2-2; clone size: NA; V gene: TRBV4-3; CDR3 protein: CASSQGGVGELFF; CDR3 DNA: TGCGCCAGCAGCCAAGGGGGGGTTGGGGAGCTGTTTTTT
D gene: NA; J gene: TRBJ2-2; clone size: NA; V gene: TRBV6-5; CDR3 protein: CASLRGSGTGELFF; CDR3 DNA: TGTGCCAGTCTCAGGGGTAGTGGCACCGGGGAGCTGTTTTTT
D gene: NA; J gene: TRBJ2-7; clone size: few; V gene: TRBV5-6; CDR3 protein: CASSLAGVLTEQYF; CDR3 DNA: TGTGCCAGCAGCTTGGCAGGGGTCCTGACCGAGCAGTACTTC
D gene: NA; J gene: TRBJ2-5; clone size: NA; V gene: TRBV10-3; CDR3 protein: CAISEGTPLQETQYF; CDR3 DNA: TGTGCCATCAGTGAGGGGACCCCTCTTCAAGAGACCCAGTACTTC
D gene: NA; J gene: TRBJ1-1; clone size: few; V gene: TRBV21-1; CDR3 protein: CASSKESRRRRMNTEAFF; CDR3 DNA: TGTGCCAGCAGCAAAGAATCGCGGCGCCGGCGCATGAACACTGAAGCTTTCTTT
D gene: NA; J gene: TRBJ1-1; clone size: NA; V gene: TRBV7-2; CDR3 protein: CASSLAAQATEAFF; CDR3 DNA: TGTGCCAGCAGCTTAGCGGCCCAGGCCACTGAAGCTTTCTTT
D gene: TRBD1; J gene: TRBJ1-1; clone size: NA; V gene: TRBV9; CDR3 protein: CASSLPGQGGTEAFF; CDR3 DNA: TGTGCCAGCAGTTTGCCGGGACAGGGTGGTACTGAAGCTTTCTTT
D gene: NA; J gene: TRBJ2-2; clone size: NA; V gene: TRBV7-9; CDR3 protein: CASSLTGITGELFF; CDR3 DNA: TGTGCCAGCAGCTTAACAGGGATCACCGGGGAGCTGTTTTTT
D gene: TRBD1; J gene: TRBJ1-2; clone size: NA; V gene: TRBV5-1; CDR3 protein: CASSLGGTTGDGRYGYTF; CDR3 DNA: TGCGCCAGCAGCTTGGGGGGAACCACAGGGGATGGTCGCTATGGCTACACCTTC
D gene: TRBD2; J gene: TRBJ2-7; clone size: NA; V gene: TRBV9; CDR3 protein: CASSVELAGPYEQYF; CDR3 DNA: TGTGCCAGCAGCGTAGAGCTAGCGGGGCCCTACGAGCAGTACTTC
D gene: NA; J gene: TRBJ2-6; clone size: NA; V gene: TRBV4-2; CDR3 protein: CASSLEVDSGANVLTF; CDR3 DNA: TGTGCCAGCAGCTTAGAAGTGGATAGTGGGGCCAACGTCCTGACTTTC